The 29 T cell receptor beta chains reported below all come from one sample, sequenced in a study of cytomegalovirus exposure and HLA in healthy donors. PCR employed 60 Vbeta and 13 Jbeta primers. Profiling relied on immunoSEQ multiplex PCR, and the TCRdb table lists in-frame clones only, not all of them. The sample has some 100,000 clones; nearly 80% are singletons. The sequenced material came from PBMCs. The receptors originated from a woman in her thirties or forties in good health and CMV-seropositive.

The chain has TRBV13 and TRBJ1-2, with D perhaps matching TRBD1 (6 bases). CDR1 and CDR2 (germline): PRHDT, FYEKMQ (reference sequence). This CDR3 has 15 residues. V was trimmed by 4 bases and J by 5 bases, leaving 17 bases between them. CDR3 in amino acids: CASSSSGGAWYGYTF. CDR3 bases: TGTGCCAGCAGCTCTAGCGGGGGCGCTTGGTATGGCTACACCTTC.

This clone was counted between two and nine times. V and J are TRBV29-1 and TRBJ1-2; 9 nucleotides agree with TRBD1. Germline V lookup: CDR1 SQVTM, CDR2 ANQGSEA. V lost 6 bases to trimming and J lost 6 bases; unmatched junction nucleotides: 8. The CDR3 has 13 amino acids. CDR3: CSVETGGPHGYTF. As DNA, the CDR3 is TGCAGCGTGGAAACAGGGGGCCCGCATGGCTACACCTTC.

This sequence joins TRBV27 and TRBJ2-3, with a possible D match to TRBD1 (5 bases). The germline gives CDR1 MNHEY, CDR2 SMNVEV (reference sequence). The CDR3 runs to 15 residues. V lost 5 bases, J lost 1 base, and 13 bases lay in between. The CDR3 here is CASSLQGRGTDTQYF. The CDR3 DNA is TGTGCCAGCAGTCTTCAGGGCCGGGGCACAGATACGCAGTATTTT.

The rearrangement uses TRBV29-1 and TRBJ2-1, with a weak D call TRBD2 (6 bases). This CDR3 spans 13 amino acids. From germline, CDR1 is SQVTM and CDR2 ANQGSEA. Deletions cut 1 base from V and 9 bases from J, with 13 bases between. In DNA, the CDR3 is TGCAGCGTTGAAGCCTTGACGGAGGGTGAGCAGTTCTTC. Translated, it gives CSVEALTEGEQFF.

The chain joins TRBV21-1 to TRBJ1-1; TRBD1, as called in the table, went unchecked against the DNA. TRBV21-1 is a recognized pseudogene. The length of the CDR3 is 12 residues. This CDR3 reads CASSKNAAEAFF. The CDR3 DNA sequence: TGTGCCAGCAGCAAAAACGCAGCTGAAGCTTTCTTT.

The gene calls are TRBV19 and TRBJ2-7; perhaps TRBD1 as D (5 bases). Trimming took 3 bases from V and 6 from J, leaving 18 bases between them. The CDR3 loop spans 15 amino acids. Germline V gene sequence: CDR1 LNHDA, CDR2 SQIVND (reference sequence). The CDR3 sequence: CASSMSRARVGEQYF. CDR3 nucleotides: TGTGCCAGTAGTATGTCCAGGGCAAGGGTCGGCGAGCAGTACTTC.

The genes are TRBV10-3 and TRBJ1-2, with a weak D call TRBD1 (5 bases). CDR3 size: 14 residues. Looked up from germline, CDR1 is ENHRY and CDR2 is SYGVKD. V shed 2 bases and J shed 8 bases, with 15 bases lying between them. The CDR3 nucleotides read TGTGCCATCAGTGAGGCGGGACTAAGGAACGGCTACACCTTC. Translation gives CAISEAGLRNGYTF.

The V call is TRBV29-1, the J call TRBJ1-3; D is unresolved. The CDR3 totals 13 residues. Trimming removed 4 bases at V and 2 bases at J, with 9 bases between. CDR1 is SQVTM and CDR2 is ANQGSEA in the germline V gene. CDR3 protein: CSVVFRAGNTIYF. The CDR3 DNA follows: TGCAGCGTTGTGTTCCGTGCTGGAAACACCATATATTTT.

The V and J genes are TRBV28 and TRBJ2-3; D might be TRBD1 (5 bases). The CDR3 has 15 amino acids. CDR1 is MDHEN and CDR2 is SYDVKM in the germline V gene. Trimming left V 1 base short and J 6 bases short, with 14 bases between. The CDR3 sequence: CASSLSLYRSDTQYF. CDR3 nucleotides: TGTGCCAGCAGTTTATCTCTTTACAGGTCTGATACGCAGTATTTT.

The V gene is TRBV21-1, the J gene TRBJ2-7; TRBD1 is the table's D call, not checked against the DNA. TRBV21-1 is a listed pseudogene. The CDR3 totals 15 residues. The CDR3 protein is CASSRQGQASYEQYF. CDR3 in DNA: TGTGCCAGCAGCCGGCAAGGACAGGCCTCCTACGAGCAGTACTTC.

This clone was recorded only once. This chain connects TRBV27 to TRBJ1-2; the match to TRBD1 covers 7 bases. Unmatched junction bases numbered 3, after V lost 1 base and J lost 7 bases. There are 13 residues in the CDR3. Germline values: CDR1 MNHEY, CDR2 SMNVEV (reference sequence). The CDR3 DNA reads TGTGCCAGCAGTTTATTAGGGGGCGGTGGCTACACCTTC. It encodes CASSLLGGGGYTF.

The V gene is TRBV6-1, the J gene TRBJ1-5; possibly TRBD1 for D (6 bases). Trimming took 3 bases from V and 0 from J, leaving 12 bases between them. The CDR3 runs 16 residues. Germline CDR1 is MNHNS and CDR2 is SASEGT. The CDR3 sequence: CASSDYGQFSNQPQHF. CDR3 DNA sequence: TGTGCCAGCAGTGATTATGGACAGTTTAGCAATCAGCCCCAGCATTTT.

This chain joins TRBV18 and TRBJ1-4; a weak D match, TRBD1 (6 bases). This CDR3 is 15 amino acids long. Germline-derived CDR1 and CDR2 are KGHSH and LQKENI. V was pared by 1 base and J by 3 bases, with 9 bases between. The CDR3: CASSPQGGANEKLFF. The CDR3 DNA reads TGTGCCAGCTCACCACAAGGGGGAGCTAATGAAAAACTGTTTTTT.

The genes are TRBV7-6 and TRBJ2-3, with D possibly TRBD1 on 6 matching bases. The germline V gene encodes CDR1 SGHVS and CDR2 FNYEAQ. CDR3 size: 12 residues. Trimming removed 5 bases at V and 10 bases at J, with 13 bases between. CDR3 sequence: CASSRGGLAQYF. The CDR3 DNA follows: TGTGCCAGCAGCCGAGGGGGTTTAGCGCAGTATTTT.

This clone was observed a handful of times. V and J are TRBV4-3 and TRBJ1-4, with D maybe TRBD1 (5 bases). CDR3 length: 15 residues. Germline assignment: CDR1 LGHNA and CDR2 YSLEER. Deletions cut 0 bases from V and 6 bases from J, with 11 bases between. The CDR3 DNA reads TGCGCCAGCAGCCAAGACTGGCAGGGTGATGAAAAACTGTTTTTT. Translated, it gives CASSQDWQGDEKLFF.

The rearrangement uses TRBV27 and TRBJ2-2; the match to TRBD2 covers 9 bases. V trimming: 3 bases; J trimming: 6 bases; junction bases outside the gene matches: 5. The CDR3 runs to 15 residues. Germline V gives CDR1 MNHEY, CDR2 SMNVEV (reference sequence). The CDR3 bases are TGTGCCAGCAGTTTTAGCGGGAGATTAGCCGGGGAGCTGTTTTTT. It specifies CASSFSGRLAGELFF.

V and J are TRBV28 and TRBJ2-5; D gene ambiguous. The DNA end favors TRBJ2-7, so the J call may be wrong. Germline values: CDR1 MDHEN, CDR2 SYDVKM. The CDR3 length is 13 residues. CDR3 protein: CASSLQMSYEQYF. The CDR3 DNA sequence: TGTGCCAGCAGTTTACAAATGTCCTACGAGCAGTACTTC.

The chain combines TRBV5-8 with TRBJ2-5, with D maybe TRBD1 (5 bases). The CDR3 extends over 16 amino acids. Germline V lookup: CDR1 SGHTS, CDR2 YDEGEE. V was cut by 5 bases and J by 5 bases, with 22 bases left in between. The CDR3 DNA follows: TGTGCCAGCAGGTCCGCTCGACAGATTTGGCGGGAGACCCAGTACTTC. Translated, it gives CASRSARQIWRETQYF.

The chain links TRBV10-3 to TRBJ2-3; the D is unclear. The CDR3 has 14 residues. From germline, CDR1 is ENHRY and CDR2 SYGVKD. Trimming left V 3 bases short and J 0 bases short, with 7 bases between. As DNA, the CDR3 is TGTGCCATCAGTGACTCTTCTAGCACAGATACGCAGTATTTT. Amino acids: CAISDSSSTDTQYF.

This chain uses TRBV10-3 with TRBJ2-1; 7 bases map to TRBD2. The CDR3 is 12 amino acids. Germline V CDR1 and CDR2: ENHRY, SYGVKD. V was pared by 5 bases and J by 8 bases, with 3 bases of the junction left unmatched. This CDR3 is CAISREGHEQFF. The CDR3 nucleotides read TGTGCCATCAGTAGGGAGGGACATGAGCAGTTCTTC.

V and J are TRBV2 and TRBJ2-5; 14 bases align to TRBD2. With V trimmed by 6 bases and J by 5 bases, 11 bases remained unmatched. The CDR3 consists of 17 residues. CDR1 is SNHLY and CDR2 is FYNNEI in the germline V gene. The CDR3 protein is CASSALPGLAGVETQYF. The DNA for the CDR3 is TGTGCCAGCAGCGCTCTCCCGGGACTAGCGGGAGTGGAGACCCAGTACTTC.

The V call is TRBV27, the J call TRBJ1-2, with D possibly being TRBD1 (5 bases). The CDR3 extends over 13 amino acids. CDR1 is MNHEY, CDR2 SMNVEV, per germline (reference sequence). V was clipped by 6 bases and J by 7 bases, with 15 bases between them. The CDR3, as DNA: TGTGCCAGCAGCCAAACAGGTGTCGGTGGCTACACCTTC. Translation gives CASSQTGVGGYTF.

This chain uses TRBV6-1 with TRBJ2-7; 7 bases align to TRBD2. From germline, CDR1 is MNHNS and CDR2 SASEGT. The V gene end was trimmed by 5 bases and the J gene end by 4 bases; junction bases not matched to a gene: 11. CDR3 length: 15 residues. The CDR3 region is CASSSPERDLYEQYF. CDR3 bases: TGTGCCAGCAGTTCGCCCGAGCGGGATTTGTACGAGCAGTACTTC.

V is TRBV20-1 and J is TRBJ2-4; possibly TRBD2 for D (6 bases). Germline loops: CDR1 DFQATT, CDR2 SNEGSKA (reference sequence). The CDR3 has 11 residues. CDR3: CSPLGSDIQYF. CDR3 DNA: TGCAGCCCGCTCGGGAGTGACATTCAGTACTTC.

This chain uses TRBV7-3 with TRBJ2-7; TRBD1 matches 12 bases. The CDR3 totals 15 residues. Germline assignment: CDR1 SGHTA and CDR2 FQGTGA. J gave up 5 bases and V 5 bases, and 7 bases lay outside the gene matches. The CDR3 loop is CASSRGTGGVNEQYF. The CDR3 DNA sequence: TGTGCCAGCAGCAGGGGGACAGGGGGCGTAAACGAGCAGTACTTC.

The chain couples TRBV2 to TRBJ1-2; 10 nucleotides agree with TRBD1. Germline loops: CDR1 SNHLY, CDR2 FYNNEI. Trimming at V came to 4 bases and at J to 5 bases, leaving 4 bases not matched to a gene. The CDR3 is made up of 14 amino acids. The CDR3, as DNA: TGTGCCAGCAGTGCCCTGGGACAGGGGTATGGCTACACCTTC. This codes for CASSALGQGYGYTF. Full variable domain (missing parts from reference TRBV2 and TRBJ1-2): EPEVTQTPSHQVTQMGQEVILRCVPISNHLYFYWYRQILGQKVEFLVSFYNNEISEKSEIFDDQFSVERPDGSNFTLKIRSTKLEDSAMYFCASSALGQGYGYTFGSGTRLTVV.

The chain is built from TRBV12-5 and TRBJ2-5; D is perhaps TRBD2 (6 bases). TRBJ2-7 matches the DNA end more closely, so the J call is doubtful. This CDR3 comprises 16 residues. CDR1 and CDR2 from the germline V gene are LGHNT and FRNRAP. The CDR3 protein is CASGLSTGAGSYEQYF. DNA for the CDR3: TGTGCTAGTGGTTTGTCGACGGGAGCAGGTTCCTACGAGCAGTACTTC.

V usage is TRBV5-4 and J usage is TRBJ2-7; possible D gene TRBD2, 5 bases. Trimming took 4 bases from V and 6 from J, leaving 8 bases between them. The CDR3 runs 11 residues. Germline V gene sequence: CDR1 SGHNT, CDR2 YYREEE (reference sequence). This CDR3 reads CASSGESEQYF. CDR3 sequence (DNA): TGTGCCAGCAGCGGGGAGTCCGAGCAGTACTTC.

The V call is TRBV14, the J call TRBJ2-4; the D gene is possibly TRBD1 (5 bases). CDR1 SGHDN and CDR2 FVKESK come from the germline V gene. This CDR3 contains 14 residues. Trimming took 4 bases from V and 7 from J, leaving 14 bases between them. CDR3 sequence: CASSPRTSGNIQYF. In nucleotides, the CDR3 is TGTGCCAGCAGCCCTAGGACATCGGGCAACATTCAGTACTTC. Full variable domain (outside the CDR3, taken from reference TRBV14 and TRBJ2-4): EAGVTQFPSHSVIEKGQTVTLRCDPISGHDNLYWYRRVMGKEIKFLLHFVKESKQDESGMPNNRFLAERTGGTYSTLKVQPAELEDSGVYFCASSPRTSGNIQYFGAGTRLSVL.